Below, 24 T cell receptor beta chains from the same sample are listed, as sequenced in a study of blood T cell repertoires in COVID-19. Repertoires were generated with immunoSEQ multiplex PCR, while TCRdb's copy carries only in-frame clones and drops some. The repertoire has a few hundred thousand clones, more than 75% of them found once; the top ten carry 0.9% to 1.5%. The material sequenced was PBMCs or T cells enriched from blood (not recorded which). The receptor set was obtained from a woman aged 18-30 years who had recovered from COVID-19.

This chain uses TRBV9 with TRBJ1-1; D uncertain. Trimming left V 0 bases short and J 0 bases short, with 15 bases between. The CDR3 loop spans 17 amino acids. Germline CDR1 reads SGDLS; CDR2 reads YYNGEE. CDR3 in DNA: TGTGCCAGCAGCGTAGAGATACCAGGCAGGCTGAACACTGAAGCTTTCTTT. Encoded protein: CASSVEIPGRLNTEAFF.

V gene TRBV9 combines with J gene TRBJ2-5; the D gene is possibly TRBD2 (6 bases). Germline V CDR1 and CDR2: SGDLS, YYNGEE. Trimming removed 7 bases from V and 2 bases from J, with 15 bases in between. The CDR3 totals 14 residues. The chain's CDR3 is CASVPGLKQETQYF. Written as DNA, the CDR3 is TGTGCCAGCGTGCCGGGACTTAAACAAGAGACCCAGTACTTC.

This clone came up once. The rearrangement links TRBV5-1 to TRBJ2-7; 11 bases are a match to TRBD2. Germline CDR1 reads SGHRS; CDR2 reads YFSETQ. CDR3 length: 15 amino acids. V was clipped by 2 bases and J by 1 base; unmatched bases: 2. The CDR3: CASSFTSGGSYEQYF. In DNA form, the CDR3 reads TGCGCCAGCAGCTTTACTAGCGGGGGTTCCTACGAGCAGTACTTC.

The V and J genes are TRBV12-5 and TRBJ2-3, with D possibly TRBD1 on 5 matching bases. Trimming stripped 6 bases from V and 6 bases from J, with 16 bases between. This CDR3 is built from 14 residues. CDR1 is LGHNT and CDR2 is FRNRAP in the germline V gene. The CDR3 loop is CASGQTALFDTQYF. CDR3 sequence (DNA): TGTGCTAGTGGACAGACAGCTCTATTTGATACGCAGTATTTT. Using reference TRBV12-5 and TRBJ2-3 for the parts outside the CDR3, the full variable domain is DARVTQTPRHKVTEMGQEVTMRCQPILGHNTVFWYRQTMMQGLELLAYFRNRAPLDDSGMPKDRFSAEMPDATLATLKIQPSEPRDSAVYFCASGQTALFDTQYFGPGTRLTVL.

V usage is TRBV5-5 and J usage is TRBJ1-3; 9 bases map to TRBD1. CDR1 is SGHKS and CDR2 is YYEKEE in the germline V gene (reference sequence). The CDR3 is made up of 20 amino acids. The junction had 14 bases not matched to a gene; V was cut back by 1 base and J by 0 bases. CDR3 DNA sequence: TGTGCCAGCAGCTTGTCTGTGGGACAGGGCATCTTGAGCTCTGGAAACACCATATATTTT. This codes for CASSLSVGQGILSSGNTIYF.

The DNA of the CDR3 is TGTGCCAGCAGTAGTTGGGGAGGGATCTACGAGCAGTACTTC. Translating it yields CASSSWGGIYEQYF. The V call is TRBV6-5, the J call TRBJ2-7; 7 nucleotides agree with TRBD2. V lost 5 bases, J lost 3 bases, and 7 bases stayed unmatched. Germline V gene sequence: CDR1 MNHEY, CDR2 SVGAGI. This CDR3 spans 14 amino acids.

CDR3 bases: TGTGCCAGTAGTATACCGGGCCAGTCAAGGGGGAACACTGAAGCTTTCTTT. It specifies CASSIPGQSRGNTEAFF. The J gene is TRBJ1-1, the V gene TRBV19, with D possibly matching TRBD1 (5 bases). Trimming removed 2 bases at V and 1 base at J, with 17 bases between. CDR3 length: 17 amino acids. In germline, CDR1 is LNHDA, CDR2 SQIVND (reference sequence). Full variable domain (remainder filled in from reference TRBV19 and TRBJ1-1): DGGITQSPKYLFRKEGQNVTLSCEQNLNHDAMYWYRQDPGQGLRLIYYSQIVNDFQKGDIAEGYSVSREKKESFPLTVTSAQKNPTAFYLCASSIPGQSRGNTEAFFGQGTRLTVV.

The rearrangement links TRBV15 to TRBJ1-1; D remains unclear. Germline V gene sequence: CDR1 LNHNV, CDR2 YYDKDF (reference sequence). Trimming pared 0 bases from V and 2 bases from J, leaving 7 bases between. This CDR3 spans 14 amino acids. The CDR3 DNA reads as TGTGCCACCAGCAGAGATCTCCCTAACACTGAAGCTTTCTTT. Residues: CATSRDLPNTEAFF.

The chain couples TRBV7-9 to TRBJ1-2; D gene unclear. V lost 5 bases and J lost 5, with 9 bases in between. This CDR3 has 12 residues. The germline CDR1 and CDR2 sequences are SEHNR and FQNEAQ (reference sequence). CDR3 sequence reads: CASSTDGYGYTF. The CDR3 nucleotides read TGTGCCAGCAGCACTGACGGGTATGGCTACACCTTC.

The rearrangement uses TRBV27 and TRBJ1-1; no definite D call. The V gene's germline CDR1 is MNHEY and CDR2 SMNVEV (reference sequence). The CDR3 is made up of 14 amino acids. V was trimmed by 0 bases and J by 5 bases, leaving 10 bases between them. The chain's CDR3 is CASSLSRAGTEAFF. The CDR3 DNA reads TGTGCCAGCAGTTTATCGCGGGCTGGGACTGAAGCTTTCTTT.

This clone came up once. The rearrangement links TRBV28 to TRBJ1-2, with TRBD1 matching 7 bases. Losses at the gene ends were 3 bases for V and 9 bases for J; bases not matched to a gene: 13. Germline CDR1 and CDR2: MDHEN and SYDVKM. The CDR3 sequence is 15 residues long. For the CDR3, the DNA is TGTGCCAGCAGTTTTGAGTCGGGACAGCCTATTCGCTACACCTTC. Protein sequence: CASSFESGQPIRYTF.

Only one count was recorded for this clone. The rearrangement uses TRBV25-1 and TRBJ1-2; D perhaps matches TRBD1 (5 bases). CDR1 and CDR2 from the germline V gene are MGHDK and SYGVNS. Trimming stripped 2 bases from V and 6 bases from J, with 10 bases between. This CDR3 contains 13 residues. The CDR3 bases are TGTGCCAGCAGTGAAGGGGCTTGGAATGGCTACACCTTC. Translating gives CASSEGAWNGYTF.

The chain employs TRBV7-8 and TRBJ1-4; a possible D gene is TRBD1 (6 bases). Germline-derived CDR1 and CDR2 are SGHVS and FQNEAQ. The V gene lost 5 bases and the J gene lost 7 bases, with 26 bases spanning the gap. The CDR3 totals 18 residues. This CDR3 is CASSPDTWGGRSGEKLFF. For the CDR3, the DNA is TGTGCCAGCAGCCCCGATACCTGGGGGGGGCGAAGCGGTGAAAAACTGTTTTTT.

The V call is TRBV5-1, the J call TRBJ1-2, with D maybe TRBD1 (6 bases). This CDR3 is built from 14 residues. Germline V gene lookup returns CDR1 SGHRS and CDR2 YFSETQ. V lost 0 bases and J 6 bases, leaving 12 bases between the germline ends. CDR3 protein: CASSLVAGEHGYTF. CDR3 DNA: TGCGCCAGCAGCTTGGTGGCAGGGGAACATGGCTACACCTTC. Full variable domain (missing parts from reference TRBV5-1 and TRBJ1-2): KAGVTQTPRYLIKTRGQQVTLSCSPISGHRSVSWYQQTPGQGLQFLFEYFSETQRNKGNFPGRFSGRQFSNSRSEMNVSTLELGDSALYLCASSLVAGEHGYTFGSGTRLTVV.

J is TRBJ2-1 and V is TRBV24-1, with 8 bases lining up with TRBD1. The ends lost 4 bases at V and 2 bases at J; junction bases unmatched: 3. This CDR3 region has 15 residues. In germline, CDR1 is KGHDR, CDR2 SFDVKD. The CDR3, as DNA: TGTGCCACCAGTGACGGACAGGGTCCCTACAATGAGCAGTTCTTC. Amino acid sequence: CATSDGQGPYNEQFF.

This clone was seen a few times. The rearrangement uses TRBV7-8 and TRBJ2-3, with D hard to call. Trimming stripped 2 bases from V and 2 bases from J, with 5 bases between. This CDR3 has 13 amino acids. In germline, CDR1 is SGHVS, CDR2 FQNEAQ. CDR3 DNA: TGTGCCAGCAGCTTATTCCTCACAGATACGCAGTATTTT. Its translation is CASSLFLTDTQYF.

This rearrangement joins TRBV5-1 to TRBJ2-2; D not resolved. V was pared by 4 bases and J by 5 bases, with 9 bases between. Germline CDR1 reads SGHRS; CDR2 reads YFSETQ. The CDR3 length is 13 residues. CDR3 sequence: CASSPSGTGELFF. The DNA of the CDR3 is TGCGCCAGCAGCCCGAGTGGTACCGGGGAGCTGTTTTTT.

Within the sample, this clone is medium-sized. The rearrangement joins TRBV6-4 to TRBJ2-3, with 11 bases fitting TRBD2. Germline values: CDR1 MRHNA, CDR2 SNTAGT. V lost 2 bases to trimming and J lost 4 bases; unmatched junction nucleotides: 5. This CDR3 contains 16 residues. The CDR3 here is CASSDGSGGASDTQYF. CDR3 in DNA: TGTGCCAGCAGTGACGGTAGCGGGGGGGCCTCAGATACGCAGTATTTT.

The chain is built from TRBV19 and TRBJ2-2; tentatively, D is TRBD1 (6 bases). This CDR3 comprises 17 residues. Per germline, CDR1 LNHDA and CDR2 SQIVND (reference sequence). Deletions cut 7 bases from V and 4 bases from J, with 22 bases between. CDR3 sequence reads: CASTPKGTTKGTGELFF. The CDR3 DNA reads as TGTGCCAGTACCCCGAAGGGGACAACTAAAGGCACCGGGGAGCTGTTTTTT.

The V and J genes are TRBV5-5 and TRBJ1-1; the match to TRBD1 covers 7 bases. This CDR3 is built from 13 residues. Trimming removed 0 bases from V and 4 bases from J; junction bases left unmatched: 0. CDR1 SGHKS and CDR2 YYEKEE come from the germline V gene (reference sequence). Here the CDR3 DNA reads TGTGCCAGCAGCTTGGAGGGGGCCACTGAAGCTTTCTTT. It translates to CASSLEGATEAFF.

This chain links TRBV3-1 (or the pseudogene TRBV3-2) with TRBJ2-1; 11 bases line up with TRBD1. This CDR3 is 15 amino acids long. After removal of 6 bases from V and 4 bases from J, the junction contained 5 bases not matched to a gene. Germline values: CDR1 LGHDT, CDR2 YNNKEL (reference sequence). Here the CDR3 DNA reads TGTGCCAGCAGATCGGACAGGGGGCAATACAATGAGCAGTTCTTC. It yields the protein CASRSDRGQYNEQFF.

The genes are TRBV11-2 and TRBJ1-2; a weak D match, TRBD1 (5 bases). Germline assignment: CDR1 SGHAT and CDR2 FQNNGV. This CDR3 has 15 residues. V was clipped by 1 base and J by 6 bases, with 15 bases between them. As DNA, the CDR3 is TGTGCCAGCAGCTTAGGGGCAGGCAGGGAGGATGGCTACACCTTC. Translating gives CASSLGAGREDGYTF.

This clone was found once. The CDR3 reads CALRDRDYEQYF. The CDR3 coding sequence is TGTGCCCTCCGGGACAGAGACTACGAGCAGTACTTC. The gene calls are TRBV6-5 and TRBJ2-7; 7 bases line up with TRBD1. The CDR3 has 12 residues. In germline, CDR1 is MNHEY, CDR2 SVGAGI. The V and J ends lost 11 bases and 3 bases, in that order; junction bases with no gene match: 7.

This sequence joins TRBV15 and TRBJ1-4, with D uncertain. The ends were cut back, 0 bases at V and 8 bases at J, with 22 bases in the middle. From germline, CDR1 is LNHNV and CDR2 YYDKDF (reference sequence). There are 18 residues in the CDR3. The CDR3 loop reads CATSRDEGPSTAGEKLFF. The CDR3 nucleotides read TGTGCCACCAGCAGAGATGAAGGCCCGTCGACCGCGGGCGAAAAACTGTTTTTT. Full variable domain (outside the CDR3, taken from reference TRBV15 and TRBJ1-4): DAMVIQNPRYQVTQFGKPVTLSCSQTLNHNVMYWYQQKSSQAPKLLFHYYDKDFNNEADTPDNFQSRRPNTSFCFLDIRSPGLGDTAMYLCATSRDEGPSTAGEKLFFGSGTQLSVL.